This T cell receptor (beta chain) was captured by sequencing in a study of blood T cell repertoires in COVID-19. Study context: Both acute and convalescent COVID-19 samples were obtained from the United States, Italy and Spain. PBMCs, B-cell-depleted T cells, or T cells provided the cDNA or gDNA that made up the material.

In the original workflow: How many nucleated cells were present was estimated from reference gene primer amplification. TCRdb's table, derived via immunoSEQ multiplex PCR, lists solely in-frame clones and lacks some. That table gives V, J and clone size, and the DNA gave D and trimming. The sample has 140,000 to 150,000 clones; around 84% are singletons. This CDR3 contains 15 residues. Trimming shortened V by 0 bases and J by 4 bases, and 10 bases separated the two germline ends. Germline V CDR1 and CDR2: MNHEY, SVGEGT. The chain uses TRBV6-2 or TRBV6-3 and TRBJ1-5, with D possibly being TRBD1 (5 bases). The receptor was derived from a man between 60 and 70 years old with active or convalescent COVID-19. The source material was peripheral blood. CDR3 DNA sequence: TGTGCCAGCAGTTACTCAGGGAGGGGAAATCAGCCCCAGCATTTT. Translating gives CASSYSGRGNQPQHF.